This TCR beta chain was sequenced in a study of cytomegalovirus exposure and HLA in healthy donors. Study conclusions and caveats: Immune exposure information available was restricted to CMV serostatus. Indistinguishable V segments such as TRBV6-2 and TRBV6-3 were excluded.

About this clone: Antigen unknown.

Germline V gives CDR1 LNHDA, CDR2 SQIVND (reference sequence). J lost 9 bases, V lost 3 bases, and 11 bases had no gene match. This CDR3 is built from 15 residues. The PCR had 60 Vbeta and 13 Jbeta primers. Profiled with immunoSEQ multiplex PCR; TCRdb holds only in-frame clones, not every one. The sample's table shows 100,000 to 150,000 clones. The gene calls are TRBV19 and TRBJ2-4, with 7 bases that match TRBD1. This clonotype originated in a young man in good health and CMV-seronegative. The sequenced sample was PBMCs. The CDR3 sequence is CASSIQTGRPGIQYF. Here the CDR3 DNA reads TGTGCCAGTAGTATCCAGACAGGGCGGCCGGGCATTCAGTACTTC.